These 10 T cell receptor beta chains originate from one sample sequenced in a study of beta chain features in type 1 diabetes. Broader study findings: Shorter TCRB CDR3s, moderately but significantly so, marked every one of the four CD4+ subsets in Type 1 diabetes patients.

The study reverse transcribed the entire isolated RNA, so it sequenced expressed TCRB transcripts. Using immunoSEQ multiplex PCR, the repertoire was profiled, and TCRdb retains in-frame clones only, with some absent. Found here are about 340,000 clones, approximately 9.7% of them singletons; the top ten hold roughly 1%. Antigens of these TCRs are unknown. The sample taken for sequencing was central memory CD4+ T cells from blood. The receptors here all came from a man aged 25-45 years with type 1 diabetes.

This clone was found a few times. V is TRBV5-1 and J is TRBJ2-4; TRBD2 agrees at 13 bases. Germline assignment: CDR1 SGHRS and CDR2 YFSETQ. The CDR3 sequence is 19 residues long. Trimming at V came to 4 bases and at J to 0 bases, leaving 10 bases not matched to a gene. CDR3 bases: TGCGCCAGCAGCCTTGGGACTAGCGGGGTGACGGTAGCCAAAAACATTCAGTACTTC. This codes for CASSLGTSGVTVAKNIQYF.

The chain uses TRBV7-2 and TRBJ2-5; perhaps TRBD2 as D (5 bases). CDR3 length: 14 residues. V lost 4 bases, J lost 3 bases, and 12 bases lay in between. Germline-derived CDR1 and CDR2 are SGHTA and FQGNSA. CDR3 residues: CASSSEGSKETQYF. The CDR3 nucleotides read TGTGCCAGCAGCTCCGAGGGCAGTAAAGAGACCCAGTACTTC. Looking up the rest from reference TRBV7-2 and TRBJ2-5 gives the full variable domain: GAGVSQSPSNKVTEKGKDVELRCDPISGHTALYWYRQSLGQGLEFLIYFQGNSAPDKSGLPSDRFSAERTGGSVSTLTIQRTQQEDSAVYLCASSSEGSKETQYFGPGTRLLVL.

This clone occurred once. This chain uses TRBV6-5 with TRBJ1-2, with 8 nucleotides matching TRBD1. Per germline, CDR1 MNHEY and CDR2 SVGAGI. The CDR3 contains 15 residues. Trimming cost V 5 bases and J 4 bases; bases outside gene matches: 9. Here the CDR3 reads CASSKQTGVLYGYTF. The CDR3 DNA sequence: TGTGCCAGCAGTAAACAGACAGGGGTCCTCTATGGCTACACCTTC.

This clone was detected a few times. The chain has TRBV13 and TRBJ1-2; D is undetermined. Per the germline V gene, CDR1 is PRHDT and CDR2 is FYEKMQ (reference sequence). The germline V and J ends were trimmed by 5 bases and 2 bases, with 9 bases remaining between them. The length of the CDR3 is 13 residues. The CDR3 DNA reads as TGTGCCAGCAGCCCCAGCCGGAACTATGGCTACACCTTC. Translated: CASSPSRNYGYTF.

This clone was seen repeatedly, ten times or more. The chain is built from TRBV11-2 and TRBJ1-5; 7 positions agree with TRBD1. This CDR3 comprises 15 residues. Germline V gene lookup returns CDR1 SGHAT and CDR2 FQNNGV. Trimming at V came to 5 bases and at J to 2 bases, leaving 6 bases not matched to a gene. The CDR3 coding sequence is TGTGCCAGCAGCGAACAGGGGATGGGCAATCAGCCCCAGCATTTT. This gives the protein CASSEQGMGNQPQHF.

The CDR3 coding sequence is TGCAGCGTCGCCCCCGAGACAGGGTACGAGCAGTACTTC. As protein: CSVAPETGYEQYF. This chain uses TRBV29-1 with TRBJ2-5; 7 bases match TRBD1. Near its end, the DNA agrees better with TRBJ2-7, so the J call may be wrong. This CDR3 has 13 amino acids. The germline V gene encodes CDR1 SQVTM and CDR2 ANQGSEA.

The chain employs TRBV9 and TRBJ2-3; TRBD2 aligns across 9 bases. From germline, CDR1 is SGDLS and CDR2 YYNGEE. The CDR3 runs to 12 residues. After removal of 1 base from V and 11 bases from J, the junction contained 2 bases not matched to a gene. The DNA for the CDR3 is TGTGCCAGCAGCGTACTAGCGGGGATGCAGTATTTT. It codes for CASSVLAGMQYF.

The V call is TRBV10-1, the J call TRBJ1-5; D remains ambiguous. The V end lost 3 bases, the J end lost 0 bases, and 9 bases lay between the germline ends. CDR3 length equals 15 residues. The germline CDR1 and CDR2 sequences are WNHNN and SYGVQD (reference sequence). The CDR3 spells CASSDRAYSNQPQHF. The CDR3 DNA sequence: TGCGCCAGCAGTGATAGAGCGTATAGCAATCAGCCCCAGCATTTT.

The chain carries TRBV6-5 and TRBJ1-5, with TRBD1 matching 8 bases. Germline-derived CDR1 and CDR2 are MNHEY and SVGAGI. The CDR3 runs to 15 residues. V dropped 6 bases and J dropped 14; count of bases not matched to a gene: 18. The CDR3 loop is CASSPLSRGRVGEHF. The CDR3 DNA sequence: TGTGCCAGCAGCCCACTAAGCAGGGGGCGCGTGGGGGAGCATTTT.

This clone has just a few counts. The J gene is TRBJ1-2, the V gene TRBV10-3, with D possibly being TRBD1 (5 bases). Per germline, CDR1 ENHRY and CDR2 SYGVKD. V was cut by 2 bases and J by 4 bases, with 14 bases left in between. CDR3 length equals 15 residues. CDR3 sequence: CAISEPLGGIYGYTF. Here the CDR3 DNA reads TGTGCCATCAGTGAGCCCCTTGGGGGAATCTATGGCTACACCTTC.